This T cell receptor beta chain originates from a study of CDR3 diversity in severe acne. The CDR3 covers 19 residues. V gave up 2 bases and J gave up 6 bases; unmatched junction bases: 19. Per the germline V gene, CDR1 is MNHEY and CDR2 is SVGEGT. As regards this clonotype: The CDR3 does not end in the conserved phenylalanine or tryptophan, so this is likely a read error.

TCRdb re-derived calls from the PCR reads in MiXCR, one entry per CDR3 protein. The table shows about 90,000 distinct CDR3 sequences, with roughly 52% occurring only once. Sequencing was performed on blood. The sequence derives from a male donor in good health, serving as a control. The gene calls are TRBV6-2 or TRBV6-3 and TRBJ1-5; 7 bases are shared with TRBD1. Written as DNA, the CDR3 is TGTGCCAGCAGTTACGTTCAGGGGAGCCTCAGGGGGGTCAGTCAGCCCCAGCATCTT. Residues: CASSYVQGSLRGVSQPQHL.